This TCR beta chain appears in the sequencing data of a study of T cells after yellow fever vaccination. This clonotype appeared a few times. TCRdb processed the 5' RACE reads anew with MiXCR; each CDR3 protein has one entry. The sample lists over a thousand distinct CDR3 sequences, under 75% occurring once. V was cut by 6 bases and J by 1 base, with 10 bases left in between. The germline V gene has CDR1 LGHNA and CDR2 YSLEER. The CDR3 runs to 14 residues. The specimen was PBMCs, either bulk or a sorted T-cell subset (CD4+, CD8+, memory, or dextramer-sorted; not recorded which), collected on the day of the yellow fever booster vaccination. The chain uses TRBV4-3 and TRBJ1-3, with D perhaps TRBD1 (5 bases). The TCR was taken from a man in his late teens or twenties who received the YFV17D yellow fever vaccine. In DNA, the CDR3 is TGCGCCAGCAGTTCCGGGGGGTCTGGAAACACCATATATTTT. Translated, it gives CASSSGGSGNTIYF.